This T cell receptor (beta chain) emerged from a study of blood T cell repertoires in COVID-19. Turning to this clone: Other DNA sequences from this sample encode an identical CDR3 as well.

Sequenced by immunoSEQ multiplex PCR; TCRdb stores in-frame clones only, minus some. Among 360,000 or so clones listed, around 90% were seen once. CDR3 length equals 13 residues. With V trimmed by 6 bases and J by 3 bases, 1 base remained unmatched. Sequences were obtained from peripheral blood. This receptor was obtained from a young man with active or convalescent COVID-19. The J gene is TRBJ2-2, the V gene TRBV12-3 or TRBV12-4; 7 bases map to TRBD1. The CDR3 DNA is TGTGCCAGCAGAACAGGGGACACCGGGGAGCTGTTTTTT. This translates into CASRTGDTGELFF.